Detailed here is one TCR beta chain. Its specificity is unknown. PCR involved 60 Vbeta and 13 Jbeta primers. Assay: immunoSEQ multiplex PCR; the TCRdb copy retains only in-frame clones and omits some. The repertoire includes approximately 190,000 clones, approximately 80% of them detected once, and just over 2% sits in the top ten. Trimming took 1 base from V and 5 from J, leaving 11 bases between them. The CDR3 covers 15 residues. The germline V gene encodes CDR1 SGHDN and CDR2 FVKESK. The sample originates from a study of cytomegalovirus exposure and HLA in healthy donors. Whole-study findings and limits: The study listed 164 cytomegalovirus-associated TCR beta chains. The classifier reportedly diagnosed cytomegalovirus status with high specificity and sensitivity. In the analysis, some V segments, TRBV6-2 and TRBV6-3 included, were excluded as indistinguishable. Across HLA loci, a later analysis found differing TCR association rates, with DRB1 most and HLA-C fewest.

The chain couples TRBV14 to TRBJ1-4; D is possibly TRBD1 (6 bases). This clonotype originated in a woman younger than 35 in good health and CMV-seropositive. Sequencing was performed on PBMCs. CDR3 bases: TGTGCCAGCAGCCAAGTGAACAGGGTAAATGAAAAACTGTTTTTT. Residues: CASSQVNRVNEKLFF.